This TCR beta chain was sequenced in a study of T cell responses to AZD1222 COVID-19 vaccine. Findings and limits, study-wide: Donors, mostly white British, included more females; clonal diversity was possibly underestimated.

The germline V gene has CDR1 LGHDT and CDR2 YNNKEL (reference sequence). Unmatched junction bases numbered 5, after V lost 1 base and J lost 7 bases. CDR3 size: 15 residues. As to this clone: Its antigen is not identified.

Profiling relied on immunoSEQ multiplex PCR, and the TCRdb table lists in-frame clones only, not all of them. Of roughly 100,000 clones in the sample, around 91% were seen once. The receptor's source is an adult who received the AZD1222 COVID-19 vaccine. The specimen was peripheral blood, collected 28 days after the second AZD1222 dose. The V and J genes are TRBV3-1 (or the pseudogene TRBV3-2) and TRBJ2-1; 9 bases align to TRBD1. CDR3 amino acids: CASSQAGQGMNEQFF. Written as DNA, the CDR3 is TGTGCCAGCAGCCAAGCGGGACAGGGCATGAATGAGCAGTTCTTC.